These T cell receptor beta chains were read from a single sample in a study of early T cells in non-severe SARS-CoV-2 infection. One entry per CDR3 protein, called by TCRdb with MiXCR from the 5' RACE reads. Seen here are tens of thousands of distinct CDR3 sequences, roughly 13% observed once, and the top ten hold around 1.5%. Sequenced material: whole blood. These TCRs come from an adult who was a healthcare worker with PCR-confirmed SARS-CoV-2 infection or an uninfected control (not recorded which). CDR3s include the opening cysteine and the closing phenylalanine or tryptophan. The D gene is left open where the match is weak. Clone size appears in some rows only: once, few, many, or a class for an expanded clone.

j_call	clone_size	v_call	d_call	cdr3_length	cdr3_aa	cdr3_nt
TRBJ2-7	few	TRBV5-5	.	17	CASSLWGTRLTPYEQYF	TGTGCCAGCAGCTTGTGGGGAACTAGATTGACACCCTACGAGCAGTACTTC
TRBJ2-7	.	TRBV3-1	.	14	CASSQSHGAYEQYF	TGTGCCAGCAGCCAATCCCATGGAGCCTACGAGCAGTACTTC
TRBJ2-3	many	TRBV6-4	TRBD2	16	CASSDSTSGGADTQYF	TGTGCCAGCAGTGACTCGACTAGCGGGGGGGCCGATACGCAGTATTTT
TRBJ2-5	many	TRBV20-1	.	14	CSARRPGGQETQYF	TGCAGTGCTAGGCGTCCCGGGGGTCAAGAGACCCAGTACTTC
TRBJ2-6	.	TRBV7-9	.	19	CASSLAQWRPNSGANVLTF	TGTGCCAGCAGCTTAGCGCAGTGGAGGCCCAACTCTGGGGCCAACGTCCTGACTTTC
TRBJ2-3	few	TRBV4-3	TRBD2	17	CASSPRTSGGAVDTQYF	TGCGCCAGCAGCCCGCGGACTAGCGGGGGGGCCGTAGATACGCAGTATTTT
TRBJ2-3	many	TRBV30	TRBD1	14	CAWVDTGATDTQYF	TGTGCCTGGGTCGATACAGGGGCAACAGATACGCAGTATTTT
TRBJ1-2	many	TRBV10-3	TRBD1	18	CAILDVGDRAQPNYGYTF	TGTGCCATCTTAGACGTGGGGGACAGGGCCCAACCAAACTATGGCTACACCTTC
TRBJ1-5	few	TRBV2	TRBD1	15	CASMRDRTSNQPQHF	TGTGCCAGCATGAGGGACAGGACTAGCAATCAGCCCCAGCATTTT
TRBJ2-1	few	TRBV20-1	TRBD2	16	CSAYTGTRSAYNEQFF	TGCAGTGCCTATACCGGGACTAGATCCGCCTACAATGAGCAGTTCTTC
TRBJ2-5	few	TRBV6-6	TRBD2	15	CASSYGSGGGETQYF	TGTGCCAGCAGTTACGGAAGCGGGGGTGGGGAGACCCAGTACTTC
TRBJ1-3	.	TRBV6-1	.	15	CASGWGALSGNTIYF	TGTGCCAGCGGGTGGGGAGCCCTCTCTGGAAACACCATATATTTT
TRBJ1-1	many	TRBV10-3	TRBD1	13	CAISYRGDTEAFF	TGTGCCATCAGTTACAGGGGGGACACTGAAGCTTTCTTT
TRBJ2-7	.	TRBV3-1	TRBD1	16	CASSRIPGTGPLEQYF	TGTGCCAGCAGCCGAATCCCCGGGACAGGGCCGCTGGAGCAGTACTTC
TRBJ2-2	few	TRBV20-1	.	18	CSARDSKGRAANTGELFF	TGCAGTGCTAGAGATTCGAAGGGGCGGGCCGCGAACACCGGGGAGCTGTTTTTT
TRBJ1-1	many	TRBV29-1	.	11	CSATSGVQAFF	TGCAGCGCCACGAGCGGGGTTCAAGCTTTCTTT
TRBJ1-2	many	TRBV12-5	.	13	CASGLGPVEGYTF	TGTGCTAGTGGTTTAGGGCCGGTTGAAGGCTACACCTTC
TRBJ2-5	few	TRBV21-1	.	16	CASSNWWGRFQETQYF	TGTGCCAGCAGCAATTGGTGGGGGAGATTCCAAGAGACCCAGTACTTC
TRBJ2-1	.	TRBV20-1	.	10	CSASYNEQFF	TGCAGTGCTAGTTACAATGAGCAGTTCTTC
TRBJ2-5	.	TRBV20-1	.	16	CSAPVVRGGYQETQYF	TGCAGTGCCCCGGTCGTTCGAGGAGGGTACCAAGAGACCCAGTACTTC
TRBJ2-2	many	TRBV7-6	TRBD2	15	CASSWTSGGIGELFF	TGTGCCAGCAGCTGGACTAGCGGGGGAATCGGGGAGCTGTTTTTT
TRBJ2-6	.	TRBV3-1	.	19	CASTPMGQPWRAGANVLTF	TGTGCCAGCACCCCTATGGGCCAGCCCTGGAGAGCCGGGGCCAACGTCCTGACTTTC
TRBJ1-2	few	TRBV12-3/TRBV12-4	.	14	CASSLGRRGYGYTF	TGTGCCAGCAGTTTAGGGAGAAGGGGCTATGGCTACACCTTC
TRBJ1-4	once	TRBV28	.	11	CASSSREKLFF	TGTGCCAGCAGTTCCAGGGAAAAACTGTTTTTT
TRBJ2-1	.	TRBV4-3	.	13	CASSQDMGNEQFF	TGCGCCAGCAGCCAAGATATGGGAAACGAGCAGTTCTTC
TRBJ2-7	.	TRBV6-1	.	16	CASSESDGWVSYEQYF	TGTGCCAGCAGTGAATCGGATGGGTGGGTCTCCTACGAGCAGTACTTC
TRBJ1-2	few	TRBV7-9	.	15	CASSSLANRLDGYTF	TGTGCCAGCAGCTCCTTGGCCAACAGATTGGATGGCTACACCTTC
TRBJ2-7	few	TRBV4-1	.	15	CASSQSAASSYEQYF	TGCGCCAGCAGCCAGTCAGCGGCGAGCTCCTACGAGCAGTACTTC
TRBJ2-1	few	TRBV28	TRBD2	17	CASSLSSLAGGMNEQFF	TGTGCCAGCAGTTTATCTTCACTAGCGGGGGGGATGAATGAGCAGTTCTTC
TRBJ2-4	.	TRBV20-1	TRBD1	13	CSARDGTVNIQYF	TGCAGTGCTAGAGACGGGACAGTTAACATTCAGTACTTC
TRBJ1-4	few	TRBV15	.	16	CATSRDLMGINEKLFF	TGTGCCACCAGCAGAGATCTCATGGGCATTAATGAAAAACTGTTTTTT
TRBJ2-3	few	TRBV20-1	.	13	CSAAGGRTDTQYF	TGCAGCGCTGCCGGGGGGCGGACAGATACGCAGTATTTT
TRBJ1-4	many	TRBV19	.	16	CASSVAIGRPNEKLFF	TGTGCCAGTAGTGTAGCCATCGGTCGGCCTAATGAAAAACTGTTTTTT
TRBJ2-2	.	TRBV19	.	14	CASRTGAYTGELFF	TGTGCCAGCAGGACCGGGGCTTACACCGGGGAGCTGTTTTTT
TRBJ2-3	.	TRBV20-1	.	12	CSAVGGTDTQYF	TGCAGTGCGGTCGGAGGCACAGATACGCAGTATTTT
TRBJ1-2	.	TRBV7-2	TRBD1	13	CASSTDRGTGYTF	TGTGCCAGCAGCACTGACAGGGGAACTGGCTACACCTTC
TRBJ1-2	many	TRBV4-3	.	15	CASSQDGQGGYGYTF	TGCGCCAGCAGCCAAGATGGGCAGGGAGGTTATGGCTACACCTTC
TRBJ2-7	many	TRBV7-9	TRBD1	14	CASSLGDSDYEQYF	TGTGCCAGCAGCTTAGGGGACAGCGACTACGAGCAGTACTTC
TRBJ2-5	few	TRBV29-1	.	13	CSVVRGLEETQYF	TGCAGCGTTGTGAGGGGCCTAGAAGAGACCCAGTACTTC
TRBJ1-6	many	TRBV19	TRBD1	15	CASSSGQGSYSPLHF	TGTGCCAGTAGCTCCGGACAGGGATCGTATTCACCCCTCCACTTT
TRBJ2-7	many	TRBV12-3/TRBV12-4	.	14	CASSLNQGPYEQYF	TGTGCCAGCAGTTTGAATCAGGGTCCCTACGAGCAGTACTTC
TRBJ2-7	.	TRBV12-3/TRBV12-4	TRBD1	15	CASSFTDRGLYEQYF	TGTGCCAGCAGTTTCACGGACAGGGGGCTATACGAGCAGTACTTC
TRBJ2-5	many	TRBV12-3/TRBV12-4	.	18	CASSLSALATSVRETQYF	TGTGCCAGCAGTTTAAGTGCGCTAGCGACGAGTGTTCGAGAGACCCAGTACTTC
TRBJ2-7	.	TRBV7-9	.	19	CASSAGTPISPNPFYEQYF	TGTGCCAGCAGCGCCGGGACTCCTATCAGTCCCAACCCATTCTACGAGCAGTACTTC
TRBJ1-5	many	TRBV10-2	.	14	CASSEGFGNQPQHF	TGCGCCAGCAGTGAAGGATTCGGCAATCAGCCCCAGCATTTT
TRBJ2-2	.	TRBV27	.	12	CASRPNTGELFF	TGTGCCAGCAGACCCAATACCGGGGAGCTGTTTTTT
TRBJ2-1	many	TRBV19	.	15	CASREEGRPYNEQFF	TGTGCCAGTAGAGAAGAGGGCCGGCCTTACAATGAGCAGTTCTTC
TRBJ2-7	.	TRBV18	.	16	CASSPGSPLFTYEQYF	TGTGCCAGCTCACCTGGCAGCCCCTTATTTACCTACGAGCAGTACTTC
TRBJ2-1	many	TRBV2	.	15	CASSESTSSYNEQFF	TGTGCCAGCAGTGAGAGTACAAGCTCCTACAATGAGCAGTTCTTC
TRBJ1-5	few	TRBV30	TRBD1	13	CAWGRQGDQPQHF	TGTGCCTGGGGAAGACAGGGAGATCAGCCCCAGCATTTT
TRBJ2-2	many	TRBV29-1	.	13	CSVDGGFTGELFF	TGCAGCGTTGACGGGGGATTCACCGGGGAGCTGTTTTTT
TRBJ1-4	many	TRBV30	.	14	CAWSDPRYGEKLFF	TGTGCCTGGAGTGACCCCCGGTACGGTGAAAAACTGTTTTTT
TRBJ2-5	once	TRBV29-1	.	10	CSVVWETQYF	TGCAGCGTTGTTTGGGAGACCCAGTACTTC
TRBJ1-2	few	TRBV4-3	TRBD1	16	CASSQEAGQGNYGYTF	TGCGCCAGCAGCCAAGAAGCGGGACAGGGGAACTATGGCTACACCTTC
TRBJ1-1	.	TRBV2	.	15	CASSGGRKLNTEAFF	TGTGCCAGCAGTGGGGGCAGAAAATTGAACACTGAAGCTTTCTTT
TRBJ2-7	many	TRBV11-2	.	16	CASSLRPGGLTYEQYF	TGTGCCAGCAGCTTAAGGCCTGGAGGCCTCACCTACGAGCAGTACTTC
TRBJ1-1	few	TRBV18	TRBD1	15	CASSPGQGATTEAFF	TGTGCCAGCTCCCCGGGACAGGGGGCCACCACTGAAGCTTTCTTT
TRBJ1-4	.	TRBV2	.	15	CASEGLASPNEKLFF	TGTGCCAGCGAGGGCCTTGCGAGCCCTAATGAAAAACTGTTTTTT
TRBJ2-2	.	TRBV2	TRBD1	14	CASRLDRGHGELFF	TGTGCCAGCAGATTGGACAGGGGCCACGGGGAGCTGTTTTTT
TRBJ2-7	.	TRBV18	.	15	CASSPPSSQGYEQYF	TGTGCCAGCTCACCACCTTCTAGCCAGGGATACGAGCAGTACTTC